The 4 T cell receptor beta chains reported below all come from one sample, sequenced in a study of cytomegalovirus exposure and HLA in healthy donors. The PCR ran on 60 Vbeta and 13 Jbeta primers. Libraries were prepared by immunoSEQ multiplex PCR; TCRdb keeps only in-frame clonotypes and omits some of them. This sample carries about 190,000 clones, 65% to 85% of them seen once, and the ten largest clones take less than 4.5%. The sample taken for sequencing was PBMCs. The receptors originated from a man aged 45-60 years in good health and CMV-seronegative.

This clone was counted once. J is TRBJ1-1 and V is TRBV7-8; D possibly corresponds to TRBD1 (6 bases). The CDR3 is made up of 15 amino acids. The ends were cut back, 5 bases at V and 4 bases at J, with 17 bases in the middle. Germline V gene sequence: CDR1 SGHVS, CDR2 FQNEAQ. CDR3 bases: TGTGCCAGCAGCCCAAATACAGGGTGGGCCACTGAAGCTTTCTTT. Protein product: CASSPNTGWATEAFF.

The V and J genes are TRBV19 and TRBJ1-5, with unresolved D. Trimming took 7 bases from V and 1 from J, leaving 14 bases between them. Germline CDR1 and CDR2: LNHDA and SQIVND (reference sequence). There are 15 residues in the CDR3. CDR3 sequence reads: CASTVTGRSNQPQHF. In nucleotides, the CDR3 is TGTGCCAGTACCGTAACGGGGAGGAGCAATCAGCCCCAGCATTTT. Variable domain in full (rest from reference TRBV19 and TRBJ1-5): DGGITQSPKYLFRKEGQNVTLSCEQNLNHDAMYWYRQDPGQGLRLIYYSQIVNDFQKGDIAEGYSVSREKKESFPLTVTSAQKNPTAFYLCASTVTGRSNQPQHFGDGTRLSIL.

This chain connects TRBV6-1 to TRBJ2-7, with TRBD1 matching over 11 bases. V lost 2 bases and J lost 5; bases outside the gene matches: 5. This CDR3 contains 15 residues. Germline lookup yields CDR1 MNHNS and CDR2 SASEGT. In DNA form, the CDR3 reads TGTGCCAGCAGTGAACGGGACAGGGGGTACCACGAGCAGTACTTC. It translates to CASSERDRGYHEQYF.

J is TRBJ1-5 and V is TRBV6-5, with 9 nucleotides matching TRBD1. The V segment lost 5 bases and the J segment 3 bases; nucleotides outside the gene matches: 5. Germline CDR1 reads MNHEY; CDR2 reads SVGAGI. The CDR3 is 15 residues long. The CDR3 coding sequence is TGTGCCAGCAGTATCGGGACAGGGACCAATCAGCCCCAGCATTTT. Protein sequence: CASSIGTGTNQPQHF.